In this sample, the clone carrying this T cell receptor beta chain turned up many times. Its antigen is not known. This sample is part of a study of T-cell reconstitution after alpha-beta-depleted transplantation in children. J lost 0 bases, V lost 6 bases, and 2 bases had no gene match. This CDR3 region has 14 residues. Germline CDR1 reads MNHEY; CDR2 reads SVGEGT. Unique molecular identifiers were used in preparing the TCRbeta library. MiXCR, applied by TCRdb to the PCR reads, yields one record per CDR3 protein. Here the sample spans under 300,000 distinct CDR3 sequences, approximately 10% being singletons. Study-level points and caveats: T-cell counts and diversity were attributed mostly to newly produced T cells one year after transplant.

Sequencing used peripheral blood, obtained 180 days after TCRalphabeta/CD19-depleted stem cell transplant. The clonotype originates from a male patient between 2 and 15 years old who had a stem cell transplant for chronic granulomatous disease, so the T cells may come from the graft donor. V and J are TRBV6-2 or TRBV6-3 and TRBJ2-7; 10 bases agree with TRBD1. The DNA for the CDR3 is TGTGCCAGCAGGGGACAGGGGAGCTCCTACGAGCAGTACTTC. Protein sequence: CASRGQGSSYEQYF.